A single T cell receptor beta chain is shown here with its context. Antigen: not known. PCR amplification relied on 60 Vbeta primers (plus 13 Jbeta primers). Libraries were prepared by immunoSEQ multiplex PCR; TCRdb keeps only in-frame clonotypes and omits some of them. The sample includes under 100,000 clones, around 76% seen only once; the top ten take roughly 8.3%. The data belong to a study of cytomegalovirus exposure and HLA in healthy donors. General study findings and limits: The study carried out a later analysis of TCR beta sequences. It associated some 18,000 of them with specific HLA alleles at a false discovery rate of 0.05.

The CDR3 consists of 14 residues. Trimming took off 4 bases at V and 2 bases at J, with 13 bases between the two ends. Germline CDR1 SGHKS, CDR2 YYEKEE (reference sequence). The clonotype comes from a human donor in good health. The chain carries TRBV5-5 and TRBJ2-7, with D tentatively TRBD1 (6 bases). The sequenced sample was PBMCs. The CDR3 is CASSTMTGPYEQYF. The CDR3 coding sequence is TGTGCCAGCAGCACAATGACAGGCCCCTACGAGCAGTACTTC. Filled out from reference TRBV5-5 and TRBJ2-7, the complete variable domain reads DAGVTQSPTHLIKTRGQQVTLRCSPISGHKSVSWYQQVLGQGPQFIFQYYEKEERGRGNFPDRFSARQFPNYSSELNVNALLLGDSALYLCASSTMTGPYEQYFGPGTRLTVT.